The source of this T cell receptor (beta chain) is a study of blood T cell repertoires in COVID-19. Germline lookup yields CDR1 GTSNPN and CDR2 SVGIG (reference sequence). The CDR3 is 14 residues long. The V end was cut by 1 base, the J end by 2 bases, with 12 bases between. As originally analysed: Quantification of nucleated cells was approximated via reference gene primer amplification. Sequencing used immunoSEQ multiplex PCR; TCRdb keeps in-frame clones, though not all of them. V and J calls plus clone size are reproduced from that table; the DNA served to infer D and trimming. Seen here are about 88,000 clones, around 67% observed once, and the top ten hold about 26%.

The origin of this receptor is a woman aged 55-69 years in a cohort sampled during active or convalescent COVID-19. Sequencing used peripheral blood. The V and J genes are TRBV30 and TRBJ2-7, with D perhaps matching TRBD1 (6 bases). The CDR3 bases are TGTGCCTGGAGTGGGGCGGACAGACCCTACGAGCAGTACTTC. It encodes CAWSGADRPYEQYF.